A selection of T cell receptor beta chains follows, all from one sample in a study of shared clonotypes between healthy human individuals. Method: immunoSEQ multiplex PCR; TCRdb's copy keeps in-frame clones and lacks some. In the table there are more than 900,000 clones, about four fifths of which are singletons. Sequenced sample: memory CD4+ T cells from PBMCs. The receptor source for this set is a man younger than 30 in good health. Some clones in this sample may be carry-over from other donors' samples. The CDR3 runs from the conserved cysteine through the conserved F or W. The D gene is left open where the match is weak. Clone sizes are given selectively: once, few, many, or a class where the clone is expanded.

V,D,size,J,DNA,CDR3
TRBV7-3,.,once,TRBJ2-1,TGTGCCAGCAGCTTAAGGGCTTACAATGAGCAGTTCTTC,CASSLRAYNEQFF
TRBV2,TRBD2,.,TRBJ2-3,TGTGCCAGCATCCACCGGGGGGGACTAGCGGGAGCCGCGCAGTATTTT,CASIHRGGLAGAAQYF
TRBV5-1,.,.,TRBJ1-4,TGCGCCAGCAGCCCGGGGAACCTAGCAACTAATGAAAAACTGTTTTTT,CASSPGNLATNEKLFF
TRBV28,TRBD1,.,TRBJ1-1,TGTGCCACCGTCAGGGGGGAGGTCACTGAAGCTTTCTTT,CATVRGEVTEAFF
TRBV7-3,TRBD2,.,TRBJ2-2,TGTGCCAGCAGCCCAGGAAGGGGCCCCCAGCGGGAGACCGGGGAGCTGTTTTTT,CASSPGRGPQRETGELFF
TRBV7-2,.,.,TRBJ2-1,TGTGCCAGCAGCCCGCCGGGTCGGGGGTCAAATGAGCAGTTCTTC,CASSPPGRGSNEQFF
TRBV7-7,TRBD1,.,TRBJ2-2,TGTGCCAGCAGCTTAGCCGCCACAGGGGGCTCGGGGACCGGGGAGCTGTTTTTT,CASSLAATGGSGTGELFF
TRBV2,.,.,TRBJ1-1,TGTGCCAGCAAGTCGTTCAGGGTGTACACTGAAGCTTTCTTT,CASKSFRVYTEAFF
TRBV4-1,TRBD1,few,TRBJ2-1,TGCGCCAGCAGCCAGCAATCCCGGACAGGGTACAATGAGCAGTTCTTC,CASSQQSRTGYNEQFF
TRBV5-1,.,.,TRBJ2-7,TGCGCCAGCAGCCGGAGGGTCTCCTACGAGCAGTACTTC,CASSRRVSYEQYF